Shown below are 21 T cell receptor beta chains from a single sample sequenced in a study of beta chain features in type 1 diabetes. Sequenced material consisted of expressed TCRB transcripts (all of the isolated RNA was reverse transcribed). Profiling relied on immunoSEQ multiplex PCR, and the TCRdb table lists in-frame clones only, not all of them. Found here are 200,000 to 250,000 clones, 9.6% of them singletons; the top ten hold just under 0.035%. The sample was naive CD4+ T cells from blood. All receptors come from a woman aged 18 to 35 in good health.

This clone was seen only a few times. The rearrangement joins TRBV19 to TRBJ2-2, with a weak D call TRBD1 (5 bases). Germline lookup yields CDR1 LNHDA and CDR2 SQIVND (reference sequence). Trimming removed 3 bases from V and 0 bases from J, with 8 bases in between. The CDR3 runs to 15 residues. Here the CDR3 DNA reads TGTGCCAGTAGTATTGGACAATCGAACACCGGGGAGCTGTTTTTT. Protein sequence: CASSIGQSNTGELFF.

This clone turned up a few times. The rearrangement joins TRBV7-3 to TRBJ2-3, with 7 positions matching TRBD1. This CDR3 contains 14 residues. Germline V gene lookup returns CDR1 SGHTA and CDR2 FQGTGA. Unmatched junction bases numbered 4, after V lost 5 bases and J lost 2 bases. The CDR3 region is CASSQQGHTDTQYF. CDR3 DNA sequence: TGTGCCAGCAGCCAACAGGGGCACACAGATACGCAGTATTTT.

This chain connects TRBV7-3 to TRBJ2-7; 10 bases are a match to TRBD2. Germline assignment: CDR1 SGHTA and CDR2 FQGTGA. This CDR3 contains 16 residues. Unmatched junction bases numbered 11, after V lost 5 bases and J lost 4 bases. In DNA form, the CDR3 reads TGTGCCAGCAGCCTTGAATCAGCGGGGGGGCCTTACGAGCAGTACTTC. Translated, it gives CASSLESAGGPYEQYF.

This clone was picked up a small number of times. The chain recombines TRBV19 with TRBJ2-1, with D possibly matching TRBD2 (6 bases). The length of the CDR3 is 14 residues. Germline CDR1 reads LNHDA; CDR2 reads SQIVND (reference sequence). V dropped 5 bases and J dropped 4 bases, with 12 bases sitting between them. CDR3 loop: CASSRARGYNEQFF. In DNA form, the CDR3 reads TGTGCCAGTAGTCGAGCACGGGGGTACAATGAGCAGTTCTTC.

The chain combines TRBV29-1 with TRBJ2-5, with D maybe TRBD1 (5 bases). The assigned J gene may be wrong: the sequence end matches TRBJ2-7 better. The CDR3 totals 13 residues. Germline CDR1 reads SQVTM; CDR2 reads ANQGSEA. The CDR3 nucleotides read TGCAGCGTCGCGGCTGGTGGGGCGGCCGAGCAGTACTTC. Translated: CSVAAGGAAEQYF.

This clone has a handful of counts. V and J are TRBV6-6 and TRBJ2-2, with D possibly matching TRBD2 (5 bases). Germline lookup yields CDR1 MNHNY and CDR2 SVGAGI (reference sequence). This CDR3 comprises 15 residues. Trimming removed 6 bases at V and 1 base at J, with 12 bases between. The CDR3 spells CASSERAGNTGELFF. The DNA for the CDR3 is TGTGCCAGCAGCGAAAGGGCGGGGAACACCGGGGAGCTGTTTTTT.

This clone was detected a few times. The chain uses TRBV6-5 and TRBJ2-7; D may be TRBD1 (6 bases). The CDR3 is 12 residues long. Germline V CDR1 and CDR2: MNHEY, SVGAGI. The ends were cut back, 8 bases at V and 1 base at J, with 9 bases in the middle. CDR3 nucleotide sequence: TGTGCCAGCTCAACAGGGTCCTACGAGCAGTACTTC. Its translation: CASSTGSYEQYF.

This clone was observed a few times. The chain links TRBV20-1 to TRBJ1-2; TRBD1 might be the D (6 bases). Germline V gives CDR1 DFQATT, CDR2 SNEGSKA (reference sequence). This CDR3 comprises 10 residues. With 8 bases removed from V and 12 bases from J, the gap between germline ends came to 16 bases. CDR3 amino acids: CSPDQGNHTF. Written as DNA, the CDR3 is TGCAGTCCAGACCAGGGGAACCACACCTTC.

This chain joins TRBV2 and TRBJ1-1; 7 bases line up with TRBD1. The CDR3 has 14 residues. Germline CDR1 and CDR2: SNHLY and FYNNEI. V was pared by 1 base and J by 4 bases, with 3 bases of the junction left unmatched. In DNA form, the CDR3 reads TGTGCCAGCAGTGAAGAACAGGGGAGCACTGAAGCTTTCTTT. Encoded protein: CASSEEQGSTEAFF.

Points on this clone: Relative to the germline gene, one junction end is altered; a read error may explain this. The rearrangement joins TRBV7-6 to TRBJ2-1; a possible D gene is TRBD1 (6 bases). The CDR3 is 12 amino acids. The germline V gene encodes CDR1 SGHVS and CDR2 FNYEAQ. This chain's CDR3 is CASSSHRDTEIF. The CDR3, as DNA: TGTGCCAGCAGCTCACACCGGGACACCGAGATCTTC.

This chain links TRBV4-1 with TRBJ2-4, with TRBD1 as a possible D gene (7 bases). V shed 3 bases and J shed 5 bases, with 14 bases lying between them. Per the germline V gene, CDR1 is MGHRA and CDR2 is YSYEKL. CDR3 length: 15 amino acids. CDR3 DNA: TGCGCCAGCAGCCAGTACAGGGGAGGTGAAAACATTCAGTACTTC. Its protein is CASSQYRGGENIQYF.

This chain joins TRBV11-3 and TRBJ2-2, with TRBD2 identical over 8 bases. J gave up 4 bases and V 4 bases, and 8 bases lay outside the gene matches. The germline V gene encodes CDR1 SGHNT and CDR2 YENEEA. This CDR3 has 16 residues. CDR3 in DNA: TGTGCCAGCAGCTCTAGGGCGGGAGGTGGCACCGGGGAGCTGTTTTTT. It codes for CASSSRAGGGTGELFF. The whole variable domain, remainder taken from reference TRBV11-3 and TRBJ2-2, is EAGVVQSPRYKIIEKKQPVAFWCNPISGHNTLYWYLQNLGQGPELLIRYENEEAVDDSQLPKDRFSAERLKGVDSTLKIQPAELGDSAVYLCASSSRAGGGTGELFFGEGSRLTVL.

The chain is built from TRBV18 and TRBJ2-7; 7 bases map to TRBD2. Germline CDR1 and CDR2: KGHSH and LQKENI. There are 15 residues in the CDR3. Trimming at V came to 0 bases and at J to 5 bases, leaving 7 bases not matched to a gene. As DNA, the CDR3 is TGTGCCAGCTCACCACCGGGCGGGAGAGCCAACGAGCAGTACTTC. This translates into CASSPPGGRANEQYF.

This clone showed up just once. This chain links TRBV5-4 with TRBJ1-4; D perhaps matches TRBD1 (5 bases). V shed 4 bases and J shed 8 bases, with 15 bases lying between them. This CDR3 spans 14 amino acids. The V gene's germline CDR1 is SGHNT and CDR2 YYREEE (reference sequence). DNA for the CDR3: TGTGCCAGCAGCCGGGCGGGACGAAACGAAAAACTGTTTTTT. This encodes CASSRAGRNEKLFF.

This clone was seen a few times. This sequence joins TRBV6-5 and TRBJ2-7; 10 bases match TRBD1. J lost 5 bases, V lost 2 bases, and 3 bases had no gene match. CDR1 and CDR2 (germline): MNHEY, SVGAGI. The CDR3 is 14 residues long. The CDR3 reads CASSYAGQGNEQYF. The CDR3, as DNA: TGTGCCAGCAGTTACGCGGGACAGGGGAACGAGCAGTACTTC.

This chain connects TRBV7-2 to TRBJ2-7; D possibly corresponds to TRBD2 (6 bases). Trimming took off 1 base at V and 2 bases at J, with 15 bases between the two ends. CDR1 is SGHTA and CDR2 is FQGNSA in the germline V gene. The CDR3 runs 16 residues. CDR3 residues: CASSLVGGFKTYEQYF. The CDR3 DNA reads TGTGCCAGCAGCTTAGTGGGGGGTTTTAAGACCTACGAGCAGTACTTC.

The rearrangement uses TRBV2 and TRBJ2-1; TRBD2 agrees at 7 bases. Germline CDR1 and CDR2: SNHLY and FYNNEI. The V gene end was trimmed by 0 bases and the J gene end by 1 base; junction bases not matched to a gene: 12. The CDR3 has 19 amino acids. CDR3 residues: CASSEALAWGGSSYNEQFF. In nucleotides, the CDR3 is TGTGCCAGCAGTGAAGCTCTCGCCTGGGGGGGGAGTTCCTACAATGAGCAGTTCTTC.

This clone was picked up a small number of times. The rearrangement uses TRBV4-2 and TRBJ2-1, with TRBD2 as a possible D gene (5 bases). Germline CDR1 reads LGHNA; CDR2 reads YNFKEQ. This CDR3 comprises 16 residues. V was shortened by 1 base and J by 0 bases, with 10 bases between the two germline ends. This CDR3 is CASSQVGLNSYNEQFF. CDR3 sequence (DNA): TGTGCCAGCAGCCAAGTTGGACTCAACTCCTACAATGAGCAGTTCTTC.

CDR3: CASSPYGGANYGYTF. DNA for the CDR3: TGTGCCAGCAGCCCCTACGGGGGGGCTAACTATGGCTACACCTTC. The chain carries TRBV7-3 and TRBJ1-2; D perhaps matches TRBD1 (5 bases). Trimming took off 5 bases at V and 0 bases at J, with 13 bases between the two ends. This CDR3 spans 15 amino acids. CDR1 is SGHTA and CDR2 is FQGTGA in the germline V gene.

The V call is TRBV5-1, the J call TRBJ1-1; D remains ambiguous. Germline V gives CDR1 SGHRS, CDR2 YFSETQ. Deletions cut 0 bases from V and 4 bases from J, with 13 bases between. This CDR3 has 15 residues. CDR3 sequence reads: CASSLAAEALTEAFF. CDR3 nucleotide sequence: TGCGCCAGCAGCTTGGCGGCAGAGGCCCTCACTGAAGCTTTCTTT.

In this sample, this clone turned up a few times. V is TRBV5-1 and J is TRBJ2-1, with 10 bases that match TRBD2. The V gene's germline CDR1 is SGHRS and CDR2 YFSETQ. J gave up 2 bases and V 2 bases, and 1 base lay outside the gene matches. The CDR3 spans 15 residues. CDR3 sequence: CASSFSGGTYNEQFF. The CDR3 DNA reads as TGCGCCAGCAGCTTTAGCGGGGGGACCTACAATGAGCAGTTCTTC.